The 21 T cell receptor beta chains below were found in one sample sequenced in a study of T cell responses to AZD1222 COVID-19 vaccine (dated by TCRdb to about 2021). The sample's time point, from its label and the paper: about 28 days (+/-7) after the second vaccine dose. The library was made by the immunoSEQ multiplex PCR assay. TCRdb took over this immuneACCESS table, retaining in-frame rearrangements with V and J assigned. Such tables are incomplete; in checked studies, under half of the missing clones stem from an unresolved V gene, and the remainder is unexplained. The sample table holds approximately 140,000 clones, of which 75% to 90% were seen once. Of the sample, roughly 1.7% falls within the top ten clones. The specimen comprised peripheral blood, sampled 28 days after the second AZD1222 dose. The receptors here all came from an adult who received the AZD1222 COVID-19 vaccine.

This clone was seen just once. The V gene is TRBV7-3, the J gene TRBJ2-2, with 8 bases identical to TRBD2. The CDR3 sequence is 16 residues long. Germline CDR1 SGHTA, CDR2 FQGTGA. Trimming cost V 5 bases and J 2 bases; bases outside gene matches: 7. CDR3 DNA sequence: TGTGCCAGCAGCCCACGGGGGGGCATCAACACCGGGGAGCTGTTTTTT. This codes for CASSPRGGINTGELFF. Full variable domain (missing parts from reference TRBV7-3 and TRBJ2-2): GAGVSQTPSNKVTEKGKYVELRCDPISGHTALYWYRQSLGQGPEFLIYFQGTGAADDSGLPNDRFFAVRPEGSVSTLKIQRTERGDSAVYLCASSPRGGINTGELFFGEGSRLTVL.

V and J are TRBV20-1 and TRBJ1-4, with D possibly matching TRBD1 (5 bases). The CDR3 loop spans 11 amino acids. Germline values: CDR1 DFQATT, CDR2 SNEGSKA (reference sequence). CDR3 protein: CSAKGIEKLFF. CDR3 bases: TGCAGCGCCAAGGGGATCGAAAAACTGTTTTTT.

The chain recombines TRBV7-2 with TRBJ1-1; TRBD1 matches at 7 bases. This CDR3 contains 15 residues. The trim removed 3 bases at V and 1 base at J, leaving 5 bases unmatched. Germline V gene data show CDR1 as SGHTA and CDR2 as FQGNSA. In nucleotides, the CDR3 is TGTGCCAGCAGCTTTAGGCGGACAGGGAACACTGAAGCTTTCTTT. This translates into CASSFRRTGNTEAFF.

This sequence joins TRBV28 and TRBJ1-2, with a possible D match to TRBD1 (6 bases). Germline V CDR1 and CDR2: MDHEN, SYDVKM. CDR3 length: 15 residues. V was shortened by 6 bases and J by 4 bases, with 18 bases between the two germline ends. CDR3 protein: CASSPEGTRRYGYTF. The CDR3 DNA sequence: TGTGCCAGCAGCCCGGAGGGGACACGTCGCTATGGCTACACCTTC.

The CDR3, as DNA: TGTGCCAGCAGCGTAGAGGGGGGGGCTCCCACCGGGGAGCTGTTTTTT. Its translation is CASSVEGGAPTGELFF. The chain joins TRBV9 to TRBJ2-2; weak D call: TRBD2 (7 bases). Deletions cut 0 bases from V and 4 bases from J, with 13 bases between. CDR3 length equals 16 residues. CDR1 is SGDLS, CDR2 YYNGEE, per germline.

The chain combines TRBV7-2 with TRBJ2-7; no clear D. Germline V gene lookup returns CDR1 SGHTA and CDR2 FQGNSA. The CDR3 runs 14 residues. Trimming cost V 2 bases and J 6 bases, with 14 bases left between them. The CDR3 DNA reads as TGTGCCAGCAGCTTATATCAGCGTTCTGGCGAGCAGTACTTC. Translated: CASSLYQRSGEQYF.

Written as DNA, the CDR3 is TGTGCCAGCTCACCGACAGGGCTCGGCTACGAGCAGTACTTC. This translates into CASSPTGLGYEQYF. The V gene is TRBV18, the J gene TRBJ2-7; TRBD1 matches at 7 bases. Trimming took 3 bases from V and 3 from J; bases not matched to a gene: 5. This CDR3 has 14 amino acids. Germline CDR1 KGHSH, CDR2 LQKENI. Filled out from reference TRBV18 and TRBJ2-7, the complete variable domain reads NAGVMQNPRHLVRRRGQEARLRCSPMKGHSHVYWYRQLPEEGLKFMVYLQKENIIDESGMPKERFSAEFPKEGPSILRIQQVVRGDSAAYFCASSPTGLGYEQYFGPGTRLTVT.

The chain combines TRBV3-1 (or the pseudogene TRBV3-2) with TRBJ1-5, with D unclear. In germline, CDR1 is LGHDT, CDR2 YNNKEL (reference sequence). This CDR3 contains 15 residues. V was clipped by 0 bases and J by 7 bases, with 13 bases between them. This chain's CDR3 is CASSQDSRGKQPQHF. The CDR3 region has the DNA TGTGCCAGCAGCCAAGATAGTAGAGGGAAGCAGCCCCAGCATTTT.

This chain links TRBV3-1 (or the pseudogene TRBV3-2) with TRBJ1-5; 7 bases agree with TRBD1. Germline assignment: CDR1 LGHDT and CDR2 YNNKEL (reference sequence). J lost 1 base, V lost 5 bases, and 2 bases had no gene match. The CDR3 runs 14 residues. CDR3 DNA sequence: TGTGCCAGCAGCGAGGGACAGAGCAATCAGCCCCAGCATTTT. This encodes CASSEGQSNQPQHF.

The V and J genes are TRBV5-6 and TRBJ1-1; no reliable D call. With 1 base removed from V and 0 bases from J, the gap between germline ends came to 7 bases. CDR3 length: 14 residues. Looked up from germline, CDR1 is SGHDT and CDR2 is YYEEEE. CDR3: CASSLTDMNTEAFF. For the CDR3, the DNA is TGTGCCAGCAGCTTGACAGACATGAACACTGAAGCTTTCTTT.

The genes are TRBV28 and TRBJ2-1; D unclear. Trimming cost V 7 bases and J 0 bases, with 16 bases left between them. The CDR3 has 16 residues. Looked up from germline, CDR1 is MDHEN and CDR2 is SYDVKM. For the CDR3, the DNA is TGTGCCAGCACTCTCCGGGCCCCGATCTCCTACAATGAGCAGTTCTTC. Translating it yields CASTLRAPISYNEQFF.

The chain carries TRBV11-2 and TRBJ2-5, with 14 nucleotides matching TRBD2. This CDR3 has 15 residues. The ends lost 4 bases at V and 5 bases at J; junction bases unmatched: 3. Germline V gives CDR1 SGHAT, CDR2 FQNNGV. The CDR3 DNA reads TGTGCCAGCAGCTCGCGACTAGCGGGAGGGGAGACCCAGTACTTC. Translated: CASSSRLAGGETQYF.

The chain couples TRBV6-2 or TRBV6-3 to TRBJ2-1; 7 bases map to TRBD1. Germline values: CDR1 MNHEY, CDR2 SVGEGT. The CDR3 loop spans 14 amino acids. V shed 5 bases, J shed 2 bases, and the junction held 3 bases outside the gene matches. Written as DNA, the CDR3 is TGTGCCAGCAGTCTGGGGACAGCCTACAATGAGCAGTTCTTC. Translated, it gives CASSLGTAYNEQFF.

The chain carries TRBV6-5 and TRBJ1-2; D not resolved. Germline CDR1 MNHEY, CDR2 SVGAGI. The CDR3 is 12 amino acids. V was pared by 0 bases and J by 6 bases, with 5 bases between. CDR3 sequence reads: CASSYSGDGYTF. The CDR3 region has the DNA TGTGCCAGCAGTTACTCAGGAGATGGCTACACCTTC.

This chain links TRBV4-2 with TRBJ2-3; 7 bases map to TRBD2. CDR1 LGHNA and CDR2 YNFKEQ come from the germline V gene. The CDR3 extends over 18 amino acids. The junction had 12 bases not matched to a gene; V was cut back by 1 base and J by 2 bases. The CDR3: CASSQGGGGSGHTDTQYF. The CDR3 nucleotides are TGTGCCAGCAGCCAAGGGGGGGGAGGGAGCGGACACACAGATACGCAGTATTTT.

V is TRBV3-1 (or the pseudogene TRBV3-2) and J is TRBJ1-2; no firm D call. Deletions cut 1 base from V and 5 bases from J, with 11 bases between. The CDR3 is 14 residues long. The V gene's germline CDR1 is LGHDT and CDR2 YNNKEL (reference sequence). CDR3 coding DNA: TGTGCCAGCAGCCAAGGAGGTATCTCTTATGGCTACACCTTC. It yields the protein CASSQGGISYGYTF.

The chain employs TRBV7-9 and TRBJ1-3; D is ambiguous. This CDR3 is 14 amino acids long. Germline loops: CDR1 SEHNR, CDR2 FQNEAQ (reference sequence). The V and J ends lost 5 bases and 2 bases respectively, with 10 bases between them. CDR3 bases: TGTGCCAGCAGCCATTCTACTACTGGAAACACCATATATTTT. Amino acids: CASSHSTTGNTIYF.

This chain links TRBV18 with TRBJ1-1; D gene uncertain. The CDR3 loop spans 13 amino acids. Germline V CDR1 and CDR2: KGHSH, LQKENI. V lost 5 bases, J lost 1 base, and 8 bases lay in between. CDR3 coding DNA: TGTGCCAGCTCAACTGTGGGGAACACTGAAGCTTTCTTT. It yields the protein CASSTVGNTEAFF.

The chain employs TRBV4-1 and TRBJ2-2; 7 bases fit TRBD2. Germline V gene sequence: CDR1 MGHRA, CDR2 YSYEKL. V lost 5 bases, J lost 7 bases, and 7 bases stayed unmatched. The CDR3 contains 14 residues. In DNA form, the CDR3 reads TGCGCCAGCAGCGGGAGGGCAGTGGGCGGGGAGCTGTTTTTT. This gives the protein CASSGRAVGGELFF.

The V and J genes are TRBV6-6 and TRBJ1-2, with TRBD1 matching over 8 bases. The CDR3 totals 12 residues. The V gene's germline CDR1 is MNHNY and CDR2 SVGAGI (reference sequence). Germline trimming cut 7 bases from V and 8 bases from J; bases unmatched to any gene: 6. Here the CDR3 reads CASTTGGWGYTF. The CDR3, as DNA: TGTGCCAGCACTACAGGGGGTTGGGGCTACACCTTC.

The rearrangement uses TRBV19 and TRBJ1-1; D gene ambiguous. V was shortened by 7 bases and J by 1 base, with 10 bases between the two germline ends. The germline gives CDR1 LNHDA, CDR2 SQIVND (reference sequence). The CDR3 spans 13 residues. The CDR3 DNA is TGTGCCAGTACCCCAAGACCGAACACTGAAGCTTTCTTT. Its translation: CASTPRPNTEAFF.